The 15 T cell receptor beta chains in this list originate from one sample, sequenced in a study of T cell responses to AZD1222 COVID-19 vaccine (dated by TCRdb to the early 2020s). Library creation used the immunoSEQ multiplex PCR assay. TCRdb holds this immuneACCESS table with in-frame rearrangements only. Some clones are missing; in checked studies, unresolved V genes explain under half, and the rest has no known cause. The sample table lists about 150,000 clones, more than 85% of them with a count of one. The ten biggest clones cover about 9.1% of the sample. Interpreted using the paper, the time point label stands for: baseline before first vaccination. Sample: peripheral blood, taken on day 0 of AZD1222 vaccination. These receptors were taken from an adult in good health.

The genes are TRBV19 and TRBJ1-1; possibly TRBD1 for D (6 bases). This CDR3 is 13 amino acids long. Trimming stripped 5 bases from V and 7 bases from J, with 14 bases between. The germline V gene encodes CDR1 LNHDA and CDR2 SQIVND (reference sequence). This CDR3 is CASSPSGAGEAFF. CDR3 nucleotides: TGTGCCAGTAGTCCGTCAGGGGCTGGTGAAGCTTTCTTT.

This clone is a singleton in its sample. V gene TRBV12-3 or TRBV12-4 combines with J gene TRBJ1-3; D not certain. The CDR3 sequence is 10 residues long. V was shortened by 1 base and J by 8 bases, with 0 bases between the two germline ends. DNA for the CDR3: TGTGCCAGCAGTTTAGACACCATATATTTT. It specifies CASSLDTIYF.

The V and J genes are TRBV5-6 and TRBJ1-1, with 7 nucleotides matching TRBD1. The CDR3 contains 16 residues. Germline V lookup: CDR1 SGHDT, CDR2 YYEEEE. The J segment lost 1 base and the V segment lost 0 bases, leaving 6 bases of the junction unmatched. Here the CDR3 reads CASSLGPDRSNTEAFF. The CDR3, as DNA: TGTGCCAGCAGCTTGGGACCGGACAGGTCGAACACTGAAGCTTTCTTT. Full variable domain (rest looked up from reference TRBV5-6 and TRBJ1-1): DAGVTQSPTHLIKTRGQQVTLRCSPKSGHDTVSWYQQALGQGPQFIFQYYEEEERQRGNFPDRFSGHQFPNYSSELNVNALLLGDSALYLCASSLGPDRSNTEAFFGQGTRLTVV.

The CDR3: CASSLDTGLPGYTF. Here the CDR3 DNA reads TGTGCCAGCAGTTTGGATACCGGGCTACCCGGCTACACCTTC. The chain has TRBV28 and TRBJ1-2, with D unclear. This CDR3 is built from 14 residues. Germline loops: CDR1 MDHEN, CDR2 SYDVKM. Trimming cost V 3 bases and J 8 bases, with 16 bases left between them.

In DNA, the CDR3 is TGTGCCAGCAGTATGGACAGGGGGGAGCAGTTCTTC. This gives the protein CASSMDRGEQFF. The gene calls are TRBV12-3 or TRBV12-4 and TRBJ2-1; TRBD1 matches at 10 bases. The length of the CDR3 is 12 residues. V was pared by 5 bases and J by 10 bases, with 2 bases of the junction left unmatched.

V usage is TRBV20-1 and J usage is TRBJ2-3, with D hard to call. The CDR3 covers 11 residues. The germline gives CDR1 DFQATT, CDR2 SNEGSKA (reference sequence). V shed 7 bases and J shed 4 bases, with 9 bases lying between them. CDR3 nucleotide sequence: TGCAGTGGGAAAGGGCCAGATACGCAGTATTTT. Its protein is CSGKGPDTQYF.

This rearrangement joins TRBV7-3 to TRBJ1-6; 7 bases are shared with TRBD1. The germline V gene encodes CDR1 SGHTA and CDR2 FQGTGA. The CDR3 totals 15 residues. The ends lost 5 bases at V and 8 bases at J; junction bases unmatched: 9. The CDR3 sequence is CASSLRQGKDSPLHF. CDR3 sequence (DNA): TGTGCCAGCAGCCTGCGACAGGGTAAAGATTCACCCCTCCACTTT.

This chain connects TRBV11-3 to TRBJ1-1; 7 bases fit TRBD1. Germline CDR1 reads SGHNT; CDR2 reads YENEEA. The CDR3 is 16 residues long. Germline trimming cut 0 bases from V and 1 base from J; bases unmatched to any gene: 5. The CDR3 DNA reads TGTGCCAGCAGCTTAGACCAGGGGGGCGGGAACACTGAAGCTTTCTTT. Translation gives CASSLDQGGGNTEAFF.

The chain uses TRBV7-2 and TRBJ2-7, with D uncertain. In germline, CDR1 is SGHTA, CDR2 FQGNSA. Trimming shortened V by 5 bases and J by 3 bases, and 5 bases separated the two germline ends. The CDR3 is made up of 11 amino acids. CDR3 nucleotide sequence: TGTGCCAGCAGCCCCGGCTACGAGCAGTACTTC. Its protein product is CASSPGYEQYF.

The chain recombines TRBV3-1 (or the pseudogene TRBV3-2) with TRBJ2-7; TRBD1 might be the D (6 bases). The length of the CDR3 is 12 residues. In germline, CDR1 is LGHDT, CDR2 YNNKEL (reference sequence). Trimming left V 8 bases short and J 7 bases short, with 15 bases between. The CDR3 loop is CASGRGTSEQYF. The CDR3 region has the DNA TGTGCCAGCGGCAGGGGCACGAGTGAGCAGTACTTC.

The chain combines TRBV4-1 with TRBJ1-2, with TRBD1 matching 9 bases. The CDR3 sequence is 16 residues long. The V segment lost 3 bases and the J segment 4 bases; nucleotides outside the gene matches: 9. Germline lookup yields CDR1 MGHRA and CDR2 YSYEKL. CDR3 loop: CASSQASQGASYGYTF. DNA of the CDR3: TGCGCCAGCAGCCAGGCGTCACAGGGGGCCTCCTATGGCTACACCTTC.

The chain couples TRBV30 to TRBJ2-3, with a tentative D call TRBD2 (6 bases). The CDR3 has 16 residues. Germline V gene lookup returns CDR1 GTSNPN and CDR2 SVGIG (reference sequence). V dropped 2 bases and J dropped 5 bases, with 20 bases sitting between them. Written as DNA, the CDR3 is TGTGCCTGGAGTTCTTTAAGCGGGTCGCTGGTAGATACGCAGTATTTT. Translation gives CAWSSLSGSLVDTQYF.

The gene calls are TRBV7-9 and TRBJ1-1, with a possible D match to TRBD1 (6 bases). The germline CDR1 and CDR2 sequences are SEHNR and FQNEAQ (reference sequence). Between the trimmed V and J ends, which lost 1 base and 11 bases, there was a span of 14 bases. The CDR3 consists of 13 residues. The CDR3 coding sequence is TGTGCCAGCAGCTTAGAAGGGGGGTTTGCGGCTTTCTTT. It specifies CASSLEGGFAAFF.

The chain joins TRBV3-1 (or the pseudogene TRBV3-2) to TRBJ1-2, with D possibly being TRBD1 (6 bases). Germline CDR1 and CDR2: LGHDT and YNNKEL (reference sequence). This CDR3 region has 13 residues. V lost 6 bases and J 3 bases, leaving 11 bases between the germline ends. The CDR3 loop reads CASSSDRYYGYTF. The CDR3 bases are TGTGCCAGCAGTTCGGACAGATACTATGGCTACACCTTC.

The chain recombines TRBV4-1 with TRBJ2-7; TRBD2 is a possible D gene (6 bases). Germline V gene lookup returns CDR1 MGHRA and CDR2 YSYEKL. Trimming took 2 bases from V and 0 from J, leaving 26 bases between them. CDR3 length equals 20 residues. This chain's CDR3 is CASSQPDPGRTTLSSYEQYF. The CDR3 DNA reads TGCGCCAGCAGCCAACCTGATCCGGGACGGACTACACTGAGCTCCTACGAGCAGTACTTC.